The T cell receptor beta chain described here comes from a study of blood T cell repertoires in COVID-19. Assay: immunoSEQ multiplex PCR; the TCRdb copy retains only in-frame clones and omits some. This table holds hundreds of thousands of clones, 87% found once. From germline, CDR1 is LNHNV and CDR2 YYDKDF (reference sequence). This CDR3 region has 16 residues. V dropped 0 bases and J dropped 4 bases, with 15 bases sitting between them. The chain carries TRBV15 and TRBJ1-2; no firm D call. Sequencing was carried out using peripheral blood. This TCR was recovered from a woman aged 40 to 50 who had recovered from COVID-19. The DNA of the CDR3 is TGTGCCACCAGCAGAGATAAAGGAGTTTATGGCTATGGCTACACCTTC. This translates into CATSRDKGVYGYGYTF.